The 32 T cell receptor beta chains below were found in one sample sequenced in a study of radiation and T cells in renal cell carcinoma. Time point indicated: blood 2 weeks post-SBRT. The treatment denotes: 15 Gy SBRT to primary tumor, nephrectomy 4 weeks later. Profiled with immunoSEQ multiplex PCR; TCRdb holds only in-frame clones, not every one. The sample has 160,000 or so clones; approximately 86% are singletons. The specimen comprised blood, sampled from a patient whose treatment included radiotherapy and nephrectomy. All receptors come from a woman aged 45-59 years with renal cell carcinoma.

This clone was seen repeatedly, ten times or more. The chain links TRBV2 to TRBJ1-1; D is possibly TRBD1 (6 bases). Deletions cut 6 bases from V and 4 bases from J, with 18 bases between. CDR1 is SNHLY and CDR2 is FYNNEI in the germline V gene. There are 15 residues in the CDR3. CDR3 in DNA: TGTGCCAGCAGACACGCCTGGGCGGGGGCCACTGAAGCTTTCTTT. It translates to CASRHAWAGATEAFF.

The rearrangement uses TRBV5-1 and TRBJ2-1; D may match TRBD1 or TRBD2 (6 bases each). Per the germline V gene, CDR1 is SGHRS and CDR2 is YFSETQ. CDR3 length: 17 residues. Trimming cost V 0 bases and J 9 bases, with 22 bases left between them. The CDR3 DNA reads TGCGCCAGCAGCTTGGTTGGTGGCCGCGCGGAGGGGGGTGAGCAGTTCTTC. Translated, it gives CASSLVGGRAEGGEQFF. The whole variable domain, remainder taken from reference TRBV5-1 and TRBJ2-1, is KAGVTQTPRYLIKTRGQQVTLSCSPISGHRSVSWYQQTPGQGLQFLFEYFSETQRNKGNFPGRFSGRQFSNSRSEMNVSTLELGDSALYLCASSLVGGRAEGGEQFFGPGTRLTVL.

V is TRBV15 and J is TRBJ2-7, with 14 bases that match TRBD2. The CDR3 extends over 18 amino acids. With V trimmed by 5 bases and J by 6 bases, 15 bases remained unmatched. Germline V gene data show CDR1 as LNHNV and CDR2 as YYDKDF (reference sequence). The CDR3, as DNA: TGTGCCACCAGCGAAAAGAGGACTAGCGGGGGGCCTACGGGCGAGCAGTACTTC. It specifies CATSEKRTSGGPTGEQYF.

Only one count was recorded for this clone. The rearrangement joins TRBV6-5 to TRBJ2-1; 10 bases align to TRBD2. V gave up 2 bases and J gave up 7 bases; unmatched junction bases: 5. There are 15 residues in the CDR3. Germline loops: CDR1 MNHEY, CDR2 SVGAGI. The CDR3 nucleotides are TGTGCCAGCAGTTACACTAGCGGGGTCCGAAATGAGCAGTTCTTC. Amino acid sequence: CASSYTSGVRNEQFF.

This chain joins TRBV4-1 and TRBJ1-1; 8 positions agree with TRBD1. The V gene end was trimmed by 0 bases and the J gene end by 0 bases; junction bases not matched to a gene: 12. The CDR3 is 19 residues long. The germline V gene has CDR1 MGHRA and CDR2 YSYEKL. CDR3 DNA: TGCGCCAGCAGCCAAGATAGCGCGTCAGGGGGCAACATGAACACTGAAGCTTTCTTT. Protein product: CASSQDSASGGNMNTEAFF.

CDR3 region: CASTVEGAGANVLTF. DNA of the CDR3: TGCGCCAGCACCGTCGAGGGGGCTGGGGCCAACGTCCTGACTTTC. The chain links TRBV5-1 to TRBJ2-6; D may be TRBD1 (6 bases). This CDR3 has 15 amino acids. V lost 6 bases, J lost 2 bases, and 12 bases lay in between. Germline loops: CDR1 SGHRS, CDR2 YFSETQ.

The table lists this clone with a few counts. The chain employs TRBV4-1 and TRBJ2-1; 7 nucleotides align to TRBD1. The length of the CDR3 is 14 residues. The V gene's germline CDR1 is MGHRA and CDR2 YSYEKL. V shed 4 bases, J shed 7 bases, and the junction held 7 bases outside the gene matches. DNA for the CDR3: TGCGCCAGCAGCCGGTCGGGACAGTCGAATGAGCAGTTCTTC. It codes for CASSRSGQSNEQFF.

This clone was counted a few times. The chain links TRBV11-3 to TRBJ2-5; D may be TRBD2 (6 bases). V gave up 1 base and J gave up 2 bases, with 11 bases separating them. This CDR3 contains 15 residues. CDR1 SGHNT and CDR2 YENEEA come from the germline V gene. The CDR3 sequence is CASSLGGTPQETQYF. The CDR3 DNA sequence: TGTGCCAGCAGCTTAGGGGGGACTCCGCAAGAGACCCAGTACTTC.

CDR3 amino acids: CASSIGIGRGGSYNEQFF. The CDR3 DNA follows: TGTGCCAGTAGTATTGGCATCGGACGGGGGGGCTCCTACAATGAGCAGTTCTTC. V and J are TRBV19 and TRBJ2-1, with 8 positions matching TRBD2. V shed 3 bases, J shed 0 bases, and the junction held 10 bases outside the gene matches. The CDR3 consists of 18 residues. Looked up from germline, CDR1 is LNHDA and CDR2 is SQIVND (reference sequence).

This clone is a singleton in its sample. The chain links TRBV18 to TRBJ2-5; D may be TRBD1 (6 bases). V was cut by 3 bases and J by 5 bases, with 16 bases left in between. This CDR3 has 15 amino acids. The germline gives CDR1 KGHSH, CDR2 LQKENI. CDR3 DNA: TGTGCCAGCTCACCCTTTGTGGGGGCTACCGAGACCCAGTACTTC. It translates to CASSPFVGATETQYF.

V and J are TRBV5-4 and TRBJ2-7; TRBD2 is a possible D gene (6 bases). Germline CDR1 and CDR2: SGHNT and YYREEE (reference sequence). The CDR3 covers 14 residues. V lost 4 bases and J lost 4, with 15 bases in between. CDR3 protein: CASSMGLIMYEQYF. In nucleotides, the CDR3 is TGTGCCAGCAGCATGGGACTCATTATGTACGAGCAGTACTTC.

This clone was seen more than once but under ten times. The rearrangement uses TRBV7-6 and TRBJ1-4; no definite D call. The CDR3 has 15 amino acids. Germline loops: CDR1 SGHVS, CDR2 FNYEAQ. V gave up 0 bases and J gave up 3 bases, with 8 bases separating them. The CDR3 protein is CASSLAGLANEKLFF. CDR3 in DNA: TGTGCCAGCAGCTTAGCAGGGTTGGCTAATGAAAAACTGTTTTTT. The full variable domain, its missing parts supplied by reference TRBV7-6 and TRBJ1-4, is GAGVSQSPRYKVTKRGQDVALRCDPISGHVSLYWYRQALGQGPEFLTYFNYEAQQDKSGLPNDRFSAERPEGSISTLTIQRTEQRDSAMYRCASSLAGLANEKLFFGSGTQLSVL.

This clone was observed a handful of times. The chain is built from TRBV25-1 and TRBJ1-1; D gene unclear. Germline V gene sequence: CDR1 MGHDK, CDR2 SYGVNS. Trimming cost V 7 bases and J 5 bases, with 8 bases left between them. The CDR3 has 11 amino acids. The CDR3 nucleotides are TGTGCCAGCATTGGAGGGACTGAAGCTTTCTTT. Its translation: CASIGGTEAFF.

The chain recombines TRBV2 with TRBJ1-3; 10 bases align to TRBD1. Germline-derived CDR1 and CDR2 are SNHLY and FYNNEI. V was pared by 5 bases and J by 0 bases, with 10 bases of the junction left unmatched. The CDR3 consists of 18 residues. DNA for the CDR3: TGTGCCAGCAGTTACGACCGGGACAGGGGCCTCTCTGGAAACACCATATATTTT. Protein sequence: CASSYDRDRGLSGNTIYF.

This chain uses TRBV5-1 with TRBJ2-2; weak D call: TRBD2 (6 bases). Germline V lookup: CDR1 SGHRS, CDR2 YFSETQ. V shed 0 bases and J shed 10 bases, with 10 bases lying between them. The CDR3 is 13 residues long. Here the CDR3 reads CASSLGAGTELFF. In DNA form, the CDR3 reads TGCGCCAGCAGCTTGGGGGCGGGAACGGAGCTGTTTTTT.

The chain employs TRBV2 and TRBJ1-1; unclear D gene. V lost 4 bases, J lost 11 bases, and 11 bases lay in between. The CDR3 totals 11 residues. CDR1 SNHLY and CDR2 FYNNEI come from the germline V gene. DNA for the CDR3: TGTGCCAGCAGTGGAGGTGAACAGGCTTTCTTT. It yields the protein CASSGGEQAFF.

This CDR3 reads CASSPQGRSYNEQFF. In DNA, the CDR3 is TGTGCCAGCAGTCCCCAGGGGAGGTCGTACAATGAGCAGTTCTTC. The chain uses TRBV6-6 and TRBJ2-1; D possibly matches TRBD1 or TRBD2 (6 bases each). Germline CDR1 MNHNY, CDR2 SVGAGI (reference sequence). Trimming pared 5 bases from V and 4 bases from J, leaving 15 bases between. CDR3 size: 15 residues.

V usage is TRBV29-1 and J usage is TRBJ2-1; the match to TRBD2 covers 8 bases. V lost 4 bases to trimming and J lost 7 bases; unmatched junction nucleotides: 12. The CDR3 consists of 15 residues. The V gene's germline CDR1 is SQVTM and CDR2 ANQGSEA. CDR3 in amino acids: CSVGRQDRGGNEQFF. Written as DNA, the CDR3 is TGCAGCGTTGGCCGCCAGGATCGCGGGGGGAATGAGCAGTTCTTC.

The chain recombines TRBV11-3 with TRBJ2-7; TRBD1 agrees at 7 bases. The J segment lost 0 bases and the V segment lost 5 bases, leaving 7 bases of the junction unmatched. This CDR3 contains 15 residues. Germline values: CDR1 SGHNT, CDR2 YENEEA. The CDR3 region has the DNA TGTGCCAGCAGCCTGGGACAGTCAGGCTCCTACGAGCAGTACTTC. Residues: CASSLGQSGSYEQYF.

The J gene is TRBJ1-1, the V gene TRBV19; maybe TRBD1 (5 bases). The germline gives CDR1 LNHDA, CDR2 SQIVND (reference sequence). V lost 7 bases to trimming and J lost 1 base, with 13 bases between them. The CDR3 loop spans 14 amino acids. The chain's CDR3 is CASTRDRWNTEAFF. The DNA of the CDR3 is TGTGCCAGTACCCGGGACCGGTGGAACACTGAAGCTTTCTTT.

The rearrangement joins TRBV30 to TRBJ1-2, with 7 bases that match TRBD1. From germline, CDR1 is GTSNPN and CDR2 SVGIG (reference sequence). The CDR3 covers 15 residues. The J segment lost 4 bases and the V segment lost 3 bases, leaving 11 bases of the junction unmatched. Here the CDR3 DNA reads TGTGCCTGGAGCCAAGGGGGCGGTACCCTCTATGGCTACACCTTC. This gives the protein CAWSQGGGTLYGYTF. Combining the CDR3 with reference TRBV30 and TRBJ1-2 gives the whole variable domain SQTIHQWPATLVQPVGSPLSLECTVEGTSNPNLYWYRQAAGRGLQLLFYSVGIGQISSEVPQNLSASRPQDRQFILSSKKLLLSDSGFYLCAWSQGGGTLYGYTFGSGTRLTVV.

On this clone itself: Other DNA sequences within the sample encode an identical CDR3. The chain recombines TRBV19 with TRBJ1-2; the D is unclear. In germline, CDR1 is LNHDA, CDR2 SQIVND (reference sequence). The CDR3 totals 13 residues. V was pared by 3 bases and J by 5 bases, with 10 bases between. In DNA, the CDR3 is TGTGCCAGTAGTATTCCGGGGAATTATGGCTACACCTTC. The encoded protein is CASSIPGNYGYTF.

The chain is built from TRBV6-1 and TRBJ2-3; possibly TRBD1 or TRBD2 for D (5 bases each). Between the trimmed V and J ends, which lost 2 bases and 6 bases, there was a span of 15 bases. This CDR3 region has 15 residues. In germline, CDR1 is MNHNS, CDR2 SASEGT. The CDR3 nucleotides are TGTGCCAGCAGTGAACTGCGTGGGGGAAGGGATACGCAGTATTTT. Its translation is CASSELRGGRDTQYF.

V and J are TRBV7-9 and TRBJ2-5, with D perhaps TRBD2 (6 bases). CDR3 length equals 14 residues. V lost 3 bases and J lost 5, with 13 bases in between. Germline CDR1 reads SEHNR; CDR2 reads FQNEAQ (reference sequence). The CDR3, as DNA: TGTGCCAGCAGCTTCGGGGGAATCCTGGAGACCCAGTACTTC. It translates to CASSFGGILETQYF. The whole variable domain, remainder taken from reference TRBV7-9 and TRBJ2-5, is DTGVSQNPRHKITKRGQNVTFRCDPISEHNRLYWYRQTLGQGPEFLTYFQNEAQLEKSRLLSDRFSAERPKGSFSTLEIQRTEQGDSAMYLCASSFGGILETQYFGPGTRLLVL.

V and J are TRBV4-2 and TRBJ1-3; 7 positions agree with TRBD1. Trimming at V came to 1 base and at J to 4 bases, leaving 7 bases not matched to a gene. The CDR3 has 16 residues. The germline V gene encodes CDR1 LGHNA and CDR2 YNFKEQ. For the CDR3, the DNA is TGTGCCAGCAGCCAAGGAGAGGGGGCGCTCGGAAACACCATATATTTT. Translation gives CASSQGEGALGNTIYF.

V is TRBV5-1 and J is TRBJ2-3; D gene unclear. The V gene lost 0 bases and the J gene lost 4 bases, with 18 bases spanning the gap. Germline values: CDR1 SGHRS, CDR2 YFSETQ. The length of the CDR3 is 17 residues. CDR3 in amino acids: CASSLGFETLKADTQYF. CDR3 coding DNA: TGCGCCAGCAGCTTGGGTTTCGAGACATTAAAGGCAGATACGCAGTATTTT.

The chain employs TRBV7-2 and TRBJ2-2; D is perhaps TRBD1 or TRBD2 (5 bases each). The germline V and J ends were trimmed by 4 bases and 1 base, with 10 bases remaining between them. The CDR3 length is 15 residues. Germline V gene data show CDR1 as SGHTA and CDR2 as FQGNSA. The CDR3 sequence: CASSWGSGNTGELFF. The CDR3 DNA is TGTGCCAGCAGCTGGGGGTCTGGGAACACCGGGGAGCTGTTTTTT. Based on the CDR3 plus reference TRBV7-2 and TRBJ2-2, the full variable domain is GAGVSQSPSNKVTEKGKDVELRCDPISGHTALYWYRQSLGQGLEFLIYFQGNSAPDKSGLPSDRFSAERTGGSVSTLTIQRTQQEDSAVYLCASSWGSGNTGELFFGEGSRLTVL.

This clone was observed a single time. J is TRBJ1-6 and V is TRBV2; D might be TRBD1 (5 bases). The CDR3 spans 12 residues. Germline V gene data show CDR1 as SNHLY and CDR2 as FYNNEI. V lost 6 bases, J lost 11 bases, and 11 bases lay in between. CDR3 sequence reads: CASSVTGAPLHF. The CDR3 DNA follows: TGTGCCAGCAGCGTTACGGGGGCACCCCTCCACTTT. The full variable domain, rest sourced from reference TRBV2 and TRBJ1-6, is EPEVTQTPSHQVTQMGQEVILRCVPISNHLYFYWYRQILGQKVEFLVSFYNNEISEKSEIFDDQFSVERPDGSNFTLKIRSTKLEDSAMYFCASSVTGAPLHFGNGTRLTVT.

Turning to this clone: Other nucleotide sequences in the sample specify the same CDR3. V usage is TRBV7-3 and J usage is TRBJ2-6; D call uncertain. Germline V gene lookup returns CDR1 SGHTA and CDR2 FQGTGA. The CDR3 loop spans 14 amino acids. Trimming took 2 bases from V and 1 from J, leaving 3 bases between them. The CDR3 DNA sequence: TGTGCCAGCAGCTTAGGATCTGGGGCCAACGTCCTGACTTTC. Protein product: CASSLGSGANVLTF. Full variable domain (outside the CDR3, taken from reference TRBV7-3 and TRBJ2-6): GAGVSQTPSNKVTEKGKYVELRCDPISGHTALYWYRQSLGQGPEFLIYFQGTGAADDSGLPNDRFFAVRPEGSVSTLKIQRTERGDSAVYLCASSLGSGANVLTFGAGSRLTVL.

The chain carries TRBV6-6 and TRBJ1-1; no firm D call. The V gene's germline CDR1 is MNHNY and CDR2 SVGAGI (reference sequence). The CDR3 loop spans 13 amino acids. With 2 bases removed from V and 7 bases from J, the gap between germline ends came to 11 bases. This CDR3 reads CASSYAQVGEAFF. The CDR3 nucleotides read TGTGCCAGCAGTTACGCGCAGGTTGGTGAAGCTTTCTTT.

The table lists this clone with a count of one. The chain carries TRBV19 and TRBJ2-1; 11 positions match TRBD2. From germline, CDR1 is LNHDA and CDR2 SQIVND (reference sequence). Trimming at V came to 6 bases and at J to 0 bases, leaving 7 bases not matched to a gene. The CDR3 length is 17 residues. Written as DNA, the CDR3 is TGTGCCAGTAGCGGGGCTAGCGGGGGGCCCTCCTACAATGAGCAGTTCTTC. This codes for CASSGASGGPSYNEQFF.

The V and J genes are TRBV13 and TRBJ1-2, with unresolved D. The CDR3 totals 14 residues. V lost 4 bases and J 4 bases, leaving 13 bases between the germline ends. CDR1 and CDR2 (germline): PRHDT, FYEKMQ (reference sequence). CDR3 nucleotide sequence: TGTGCCAGCAGCTCCCGAGAGGGATTCTATGGCTACACCTTC. This encodes CASSSREGFYGYTF.